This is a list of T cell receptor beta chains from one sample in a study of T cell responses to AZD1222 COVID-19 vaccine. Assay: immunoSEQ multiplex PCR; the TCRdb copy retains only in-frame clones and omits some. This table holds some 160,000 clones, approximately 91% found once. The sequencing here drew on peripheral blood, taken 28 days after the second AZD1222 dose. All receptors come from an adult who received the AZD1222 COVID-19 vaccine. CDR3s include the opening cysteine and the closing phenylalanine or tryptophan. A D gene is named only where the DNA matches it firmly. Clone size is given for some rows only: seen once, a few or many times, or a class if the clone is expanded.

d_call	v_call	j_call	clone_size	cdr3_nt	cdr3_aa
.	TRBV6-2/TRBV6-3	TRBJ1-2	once	TGTGCCAGCAGTGATCCAGGGATCTTCTATGGCTACACCTTC	CASSDPGIFYGYTF
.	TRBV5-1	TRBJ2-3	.	TGCGCCAGCAGCATCTTAAGTGGGAGTAAAACAGATACGCAGTATTTT	CASSILSGSKTDTQYF
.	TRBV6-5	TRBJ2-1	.	TGTGCCAGCACTCGGGGTGCGGGATACAATGAGCAGTTCTTC	CASTRGAGYNEQFF
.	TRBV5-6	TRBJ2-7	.	TGTGCCAGCAGCTTGCTTGACGGCAGGGCCTACTACGAGCAGTACTTC	CASSLLDGRAYYEQYF
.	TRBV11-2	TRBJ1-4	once	TGTGCCAGCAGCCAGGGCCAACGCGGAAAACTGTTTTTT	CASSQGQRGKLFF
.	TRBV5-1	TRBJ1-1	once	TGCGCCAGCAGCCCGGGGGGATTGGGCACTGAAGCTTTCTTT	CASSPGGLGTEAFF
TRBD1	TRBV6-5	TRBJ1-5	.	TGTGCCAGCACCCCTGGGACAGGAGGGCAGCCCCAGCATTTT	CASTPGTGGQPQHF
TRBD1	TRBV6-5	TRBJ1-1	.	TGTGCCAGCAGCGCGGGACAGGGATTCACTGAAGCTTTCTTT	CASSAGQGFTEAFF
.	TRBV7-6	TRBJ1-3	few	TGTGCCAGCAGCCAAAGCAGGAGCTCTGGAAACACCATATATTTT	CASSQSRSSGNTIYF
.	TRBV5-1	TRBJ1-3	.	TGCGCCAGCAGCTTGGAACGGCAGGCGCCTGGAAACACCATATATTTT	CASSLERQAPGNTIYF
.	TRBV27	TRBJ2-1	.	TGTGCCAGCAGCCTGGACAGTGCCGCCAATGAGCAGTTCTTC	CASSLDSAANEQFF
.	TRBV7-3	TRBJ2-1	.	TGTGCCAGCAGCCCTCGGGGGCCGAGCTCCTACAATGAGCAGTTCTTC	CASSPRGPSSYNEQFF
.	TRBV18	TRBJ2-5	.	TGTGCCAGCTCACCAGGGATGCAAGAGACCCAGTACTTC	CASSPGMQETQYF
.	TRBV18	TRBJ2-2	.	TGTGCCAGCTCACCACTAACCGGCGGGGACACCGGGGAGCTGTTTTTT	CASSPLTGGDTGELFF
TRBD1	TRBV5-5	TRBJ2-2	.	TGTGCCAGCAGCTTGCTCGGGACAGGGGGGACCGGGGAGCTGTTTTTT	CASSLLGTGGTGELFF
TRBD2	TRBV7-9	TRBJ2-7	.	TGTGCCAGCAGCTTAACAGCCCCTAGCGGGGCCTACGAGCAGTACTTC	CASSLTAPSGAYEQYF
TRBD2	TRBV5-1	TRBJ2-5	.	TGCGCCAGCAGCTTTCTTGGCGGGGGGGCCCGGGAGACCCAGTACTTC	CASSFLGGGARETQYF
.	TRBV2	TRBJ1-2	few	TGTGCCAGCCGCCCGACAGAATCCTATGGCTACACCTTC	CASRPTESYGYTF
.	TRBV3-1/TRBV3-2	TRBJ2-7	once	TGTGCCAGCAGCCAAGGGGGGGCCAACTCCGGGGACGAGCAGTACTTC	CASSQGGANSGDEQYF
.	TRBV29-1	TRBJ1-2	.	TGCAGCGTTAGCCCTCCAGAATACTATGGCTACACCTTC	CSVSPPEYYGYTF
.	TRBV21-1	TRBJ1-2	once	TGTGCCAGCAGCAAGGGCTACACCTTC	CASSKGYTF
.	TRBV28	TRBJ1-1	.	TGTGCCAGCTCGATGACCCGAATGGCTGAAGCTTTCTTT	CASSMTRMAEAFF
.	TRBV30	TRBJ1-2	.	TGTGCCTCCCGGACAGCAAACTATGGCTACACCTTC	CASRTANYGYTF
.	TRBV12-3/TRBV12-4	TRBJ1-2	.	TGTGCCAGCAGTTTCGGGCAGGGGAGAGTCTACACCTTC	CASSFGQGRVYTF
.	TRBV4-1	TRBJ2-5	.	TGCGCCAGCAGCCATCTCCCTCCTAGAATCACCCAGTACTTC	CASSHLPPRITQYF